This record concerns one T cell receptor beta chain sequence. The data originate from a study of blood T cell repertoires in COVID-19. At the level of the study: Sites across the United States, Italy and Spain contributed samples from acute and convalescent COVID-19. T cells, B-cell-depleted T cells, or PBMCs provided the cDNA or gDNA that served as material.

The germline gives CDR1 SGHRS, CDR2 YFSETQ. The CDR3 length is 16 residues. Trimming took 0 bases from V and 4 from J; bases not matched to a gene: 4. Original processing notes: How many nucleated cells were present was estimated from reference gene primer amplification. Data came from immunoSEQ multiplex PCR; TCRdb stores just in-frame clones and leaves some out. V and J calls and clone size are those listed in that table; D and trimming were worked out from the DNA. The sample has more than 150,000 clones; about nine tenths are singletons. This sequence joins TRBV5-1 and TRBJ2-1; TRBD2 matches at 10 bases. What was sequenced was peripheral blood. This sequence originates from a man aged 35 to 55 with acute or convalescent COVID-19. The CDR3 nucleotides are TGCGCCAGCAGCTTGGCGGCTAGCGGGGGATACAATGAGCAGTTCTTC. This sequence encodes CASSLAASGGYNEQFF.